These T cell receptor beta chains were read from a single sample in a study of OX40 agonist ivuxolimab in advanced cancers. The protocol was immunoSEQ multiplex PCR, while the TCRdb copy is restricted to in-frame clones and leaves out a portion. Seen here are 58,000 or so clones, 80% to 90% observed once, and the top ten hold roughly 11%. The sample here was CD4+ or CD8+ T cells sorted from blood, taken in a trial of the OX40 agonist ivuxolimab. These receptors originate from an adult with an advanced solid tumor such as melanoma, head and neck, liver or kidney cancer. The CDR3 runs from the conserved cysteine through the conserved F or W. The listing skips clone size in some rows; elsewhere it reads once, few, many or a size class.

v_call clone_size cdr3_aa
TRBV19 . CASSPPEGLGSQKLFF
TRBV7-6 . CASSALRGLDTGELFF
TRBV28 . CASSGGDPMYQETQYF
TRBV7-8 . CASSPHPRDRGTEAFF
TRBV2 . CASRAAGGEAFF
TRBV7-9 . CASSSYRLGVTDTQYF
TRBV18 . CASSVGAVTYEQYF
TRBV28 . CASSLSGFTEAFF
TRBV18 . CASSPRQYQETQYF
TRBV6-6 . CASSPSLVSYGYTF
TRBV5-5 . CASSLTLLTGNTIYF
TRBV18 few CASSPSEAGAYEQYF
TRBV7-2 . CASSLVLGQANTEAFF